The 4 T cell receptor beta chains given below trace back to one sample, sequenced in a study of cytomegalovirus exposure and HLA in healthy donors. Primers: 60 Vbeta forward and 13 Jbeta reverse. The protocol was immunoSEQ multiplex PCR, while the TCRdb copy is restricted to in-frame clones and leaves out a portion. The table has 190,000 or so clones, approximately 80% seen once. Sequencing input: PBMCs. The receptors shown here come from a woman in her forties or fifties in good health and CMV-seropositive.

This chain uses TRBV6-1 with TRBJ1-2; the match to TRBD1 covers 7 bases. V lost 8 bases to trimming and J lost 2 bases; unmatched junction nucleotides: 11. Germline V gene sequence: CDR1 MNHNS, CDR2 SASEGT. This CDR3 spans 15 amino acids. CDR3 nucleotide sequence: TGTGCCAGCGTCCAACGGGACAGCCCAAACTATGGCTACACCTTC. This translates into CASVQRDSPNYGYTF.

The chain carries TRBV7-3 and TRBJ2-7; TRBD1 might be the D (5 bases). V shed 1 base and J shed 3 bases, with 13 bases lying between them. Germline values: CDR1 SGHTA, CDR2 FQGTGA. The length of the CDR3 is 15 residues. The CDR3 coding sequence is TGTGCCAGCAGCTTAAGGGCAGGGTCCCTCTACGAGCAGTACTTC. Its protein is CASSLRAGSLYEQYF. Combining the CDR3 with reference TRBV7-3 and TRBJ2-7 gives the whole variable domain GAGVSQTPSNKVTEKGKYVELRCDPISGHTALYWYRQSLGQGPEFLIYFQGTGAADDSGLPNDRFFAVRPEGSVSTLKIQRTERGDSAVYLCASSLRAGSLYEQYFGPGTRLTVT.

This clone has a handful of counts. The rearrangement joins TRBV6-5 to TRBJ1-1, with 8 bases that match TRBD1. The germline V gene encodes CDR1 MNHEY and CDR2 SVGAGI. With V trimmed by 8 bases and J by 7 bases, 12 bases remained unmatched. The CDR3 loop spans 14 amino acids. The CDR3 loop reads CASHSGQGKGEAFF. DNA of the CDR3: TGTGCCAGCCATTCAGGACAGGGCAAAGGTGAAGCTTTCTTT.

The genes are TRBV6-5 and TRBJ2-7, with 9 bases that match TRBD1. J was trimmed by 5 bases and V by 6 bases; bases with no gene match: 11. The length of the CDR3 is 15 residues. CDR1 MNHEY and CDR2 SVGAGI come from the germline V gene. The CDR3 region is CASRDRGGLQDEQYF. CDR3 coding DNA: TGTGCCAGCAGGGACAGGGGAGGGCTTCAGGACGAGCAGTACTTC.